Included here is one T cell receptor beta chain sequence, with context. Its target is unknown. These data belong to a study of T-cell memory formation after mild COVID-19. TCRdb re-called the 5' RACE reads with MiXCR, one entry per CDR3 protein. The sample yields 350,000 to 500,000 distinct CDR3 sequences, more than 15% seen once. Study observations and caveats: The CD4+ clones that contracted clustered mainly within CM and EM, and the CD8+ clones concentrated in EMRA.

The specimen sequenced was PBMCs or a T cell subset sorted from them (not recorded which). The receptor was isolated from a man aged 18 to 29 who had mild COVID-19 (a few samples of this study predate the infection). Cell type and time point are not known.

CDR3 coding DNA: TGTGCCAGCAGCTTAGCGATTAGCGGTTCCGAGCAGTACGTC. Protein product: CASSLAISGSEQYV. This rearrangement joins TRBV7-8 to TRBJ2-7; D may be TRBD2 (6 bases). Trimming took off 0 bases at V and 6 bases at J, with 12 bases between the two ends. The CDR3 contains 14 residues. Germline loops: CDR1 SGHVS, CDR2 FQNEAQ.